Below, 26 T cell receptor beta chains from the same sample are listed, as sequenced in a study of T cell repertoires in cytomegalovirus infection. Their antigens remain unidentified. TCRdb independently ran MiXCR on the reads; one entry per CDR3 protein. This sample carries roughly 100,000 distinct CDR3 sequences, less than 55% of them seen once, and the ten largest clones take about 74%. The sequencing here drew on CD8+ T cells from cultured PBMCs, taken from culture after CMV antigen stimulation. The origin of the receptors is a human donor in good health (CMV status not recorded). Some clones in this sample may be carry-over from other donors' samples.

The chain carries TRBV27 and TRBJ1-1; 7 bases map to TRBD1. The J segment lost 1 base and the V segment lost 8 bases, leaving 4 bases of the junction unmatched. The germline gives CDR1 MNHEY, CDR2 SMNVEV (reference sequence). There are 13 residues in the CDR3. The CDR3 sequence: CASRQGPNTEAFF. CDR3 sequence (DNA): TGTGCCAGCCGACAGGGCCCGAACACTGAAGCTTTCTTT.

This clonotype came up a few times. This chain connects TRBV29-1 to TRBJ2-7; possibly TRBD1 for D (6 bases). Germline CDR1 reads SQVTM; CDR2 reads ANQGSEA. With 2 bases removed from V and 0 bases from J, the gap between germline ends came to 14 bases. The CDR3 has 15 residues. The CDR3 sequence: CSVELERDNSYEQYF. Here the CDR3 DNA reads TGCAGCGTTGAATTGGAACGGGACAACTCCTACGAGCAGTACTTC.

In its sample, this clonotype was seen once. The rearrangement joins TRBV7-8 to TRBJ2-3; 10 bases fit TRBD2. CDR1 SGHVS and CDR2 FQNEAQ come from the germline V gene. V lost 6 bases and J lost 6; bases outside the gene matches: 9. This CDR3 is built from 15 residues. CDR3: CASSPLAGVPDTQYF. CDR3 nucleotides: TGTGCCAGCAGTCCCCTAGCGGGGGTCCCGGATACGCAGTATTTT.

A few counts support this clonotype. V and J are TRBV9 and TRBJ2-4; D remains ambiguous. The CDR3 length is 15 residues. CDR1 and CDR2 (germline): SGDLS, YYNGEE. V lost 0 bases and J 1 base, leaving 8 bases between the germline ends. The CDR3 loop reads CASSVDPAAKNIQYF. CDR3 bases: TGTGCCAGCAGCGTAGATCCAGCGGCCAAAAACATTCAGTACTTC.

This clonotype was detected only a few times. V usage is TRBV29-1 and J usage is TRBJ2-7; a possible D gene is TRBD1 (5 bases). Trimming removed 1 base from V and 7 bases from J, with 17 bases in between. This CDR3 has 14 residues. Germline V CDR1 and CDR2: SQVTM, ANQGSEA. The CDR3 loop reads CSVEGLSGSREQYF. The CDR3 DNA sequence: TGCAGCGTTGAAGGTCTGTCAGGGTCTCGGGAGCAGTACTTC.

This chain's CDR3 is CASTPGVEQFF. The CDR3 bases are TGTGCCAGCACCCCCGGAGTTGAGCAGTTCTTC. V usage is TRBV7-9 and J usage is TRBJ2-1; D uncertain. CDR3 length: 11 amino acids. Germline V gives CDR1 SEHNR, CDR2 FQNEAQ (reference sequence). V gave up 7 bases and J gave up 9 bases, with 10 bases separating them.

This clonotype occurred a few times. V is TRBV27 and J is TRBJ2-3; 14 bases are shared with TRBD2. The CDR3 length is 16 residues. The germline CDR1 and CDR2 sequences are MNHEY and SMNVEV (reference sequence). V shed 5 bases and J 5 bases; nucleotides not matched to a gene: 6. The CDR3 DNA is TGTGCCAGCAGTCCCGGGACTAGCGGGGGCGGAGATACGCAGTATTTT. Amino acids: CASSPGTSGGGDTQYF.

The sample holds a few counts of this clonotype. The chain has TRBV7-9 and TRBJ2-3, with TRBD2 matching 7 bases. This CDR3 contains 14 residues. The V segment lost 2 bases and the J segment 7 bases; nucleotides outside the gene matches: 6. Germline V gene data show CDR1 as SEHNR and CDR2 as FQNEAQ (reference sequence). The CDR3 nucleotides are TGTGCCAGCAGCTTATCGGGACTAAATAATACGCAGTATTTT. This sequence encodes CASSLSGLNNTQYF.

This clonotype has only a few counts. This chain links TRBV7-6 with TRBJ2-7, with TRBD1 identical over 8 bases. From germline, CDR1 is SGHVS and CDR2 FNYEAQ. The CDR3 spans 18 residues. The ends lost 5 bases at V and 2 bases at J; junction bases unmatched: 17. This chain's CDR3 is CASSPAPGGEVWAYEQYF. Here the CDR3 DNA reads TGTGCCAGCAGCCCTGCGCCAGGGGGCGAGGTCTGGGCCTACGAGCAGTACTTC. The full variable domain, with the rest looked up from reference TRBV7-6 and TRBJ2-7, is GAGVSQSPRYKVTKRGQDVALRCDPISGHVSLYWYRQALGQGPEFLTYFNYEAQQDKSGLPNDRFSAERPEGSISTLTIQRTEQRDSAMYRCASSPAPGGEVWAYEQYFGPGTRLTVT.

The rearrangement uses TRBV20-1 and TRBJ1-5, with 8 bases that match TRBD1. V was pared by 5 bases and J by 1 base, with 13 bases of the junction left unmatched. From germline, CDR1 is DFQATT and CDR2 SNEGSKA (reference sequence). This CDR3 has 17 amino acids. In DNA form, the CDR3 reads TGCAGTGCTGGATGGAGGACAGGGTTTGACAGCAATCAGCCCCAGCATTTT. Encoded protein: CSAGWRTGFDSNQPQHF.

The chain combines TRBV12-3 or TRBV12-4 with TRBJ2-5; no reliable D call. The CDR3 loop spans 13 amino acids. The ends were cut back, 3 bases at V and 1 base at J, with 6 bases in the middle. CDR3 in amino acids: CASSFSRQETQYF. CDR3 bases: TGTGCCAGCAGTTTTTCACGCCAAGAGACCCAGTACTTC.

A few counts support this clonotype. The chain joins TRBV12-3 or TRBV12-4 to TRBJ1-4; weak D call: TRBD1 (5 bases). V lost 6 bases to trimming and J lost 6 bases, with 14 bases between them. This CDR3 spans 14 amino acids. This CDR3 is CASSPGTLHEKLFF. CDR3 DNA sequence: TGTGCCAGCAGCCCCGGGACCCTACATGAAAAACTGTTTTTT.

There are a few counts of this clonotype. This CDR3 is CASSLGTVAETQYF. CDR3 sequence (DNA): TGTGCCAGCAGTTTAGGGACAGTAGCAGAGACCCAGTACTTC. The J gene is TRBJ2-5, the V gene TRBV12-3 or TRBV12-4; maybe TRBD1 (6 bases). The CDR3 consists of 14 residues. V lost 1 base and J 4 bases, leaving 10 bases between the germline ends.

The genes are TRBV6-5 and TRBJ2-7; D may be TRBD1 (6 bases). Per germline, CDR1 MNHEY and CDR2 SVGAGI. The V end was cut by 3 bases, the J end by 4 bases, with 10 bases between. CDR3 length: 13 amino acids. DNA of the CDR3: TGTGCCAGCAGTTATTCAGGGGAATACGAGCAGTACTTC. As protein: CASSYSGEYEQYF.

The chain couples TRBV12-5 to TRBJ2-3, with 10 bases that match TRBD2. Germline CDR1 LGHNT, CDR2 FRNRAP. The CDR3 runs to 17 residues. V lost 7 bases and J lost 6; bases outside the gene matches: 16. CDR3 coding DNA: TGTGCTAGTGCTCTCCTCGCTAGCGGGAGCCGACCGGATACGCAGTATTTT. Translated, it gives CASALLASGSRPDTQYF.

This chain links TRBV6-5 with TRBJ2-2; D possibly uses TRBD1 or TRBD2 (5 bases each). The CDR3 spans 16 residues. V lost 7 bases to trimming and J lost 2 bases, with 17 bases between them. Germline CDR1 and CDR2: MNHEY and SVGAGI. The CDR3 is CASNKRGRINTGELFF. CDR3 coding DNA: TGTGCCAGCAACAAGAGGGGACGGATTAACACCGGGGAGCTGTTTTTT.

This clonotype was detected a few times. This chain connects TRBV19 to TRBJ2-7; weak D call: TRBD2 (6 bases). The CDR3 runs to 12 residues. In germline, CDR1 is LNHDA, CDR2 SQIVND (reference sequence). Trimming removed 3 bases from V and 7 bases from J, with 10 bases in between. The CDR3 loop reads CASSIGGSEQYF. The CDR3 DNA is TGTGCCAGTAGTATCGGAGGGAGTGAGCAGTACTTC. Full variable domain (outside the CDR3, taken from reference TRBV19 and TRBJ2-7): DGGITQSPKYLFRKEGQNVTLSCEQNLNHDAMYWYRQDPGQGLRLIYYSQIVNDFQKGDIAEGYSVSREKKESFPLTVTSAQKNPTAFYLCASSIGGSEQYFGPGTRLTVT.

V and J are TRBV27 and TRBJ2-3; 11 nucleotides agree with TRBD2. The trim removed 3 bases at V and 8 bases at J, leaving 13 bases unmatched. The germline V gene encodes CDR1 MNHEY and CDR2 SMNVEV (reference sequence). CDR3 size: 17 residues. The DNA for the CDR3 is TGTGCCAGCAGTTTGTCAGGACTAGCGGGCGGTGGAGGTACGCAGTATTTT. Its translation: CASSLSGLAGGGGTQYF.

The gene calls are TRBV19 and TRBJ1-1; D ambiguous. V was pared by 5 bases and J by 0 bases, with 10 bases between. This CDR3 is 14 amino acids long. Germline CDR1 LNHDA, CDR2 SQIVND (reference sequence). CDR3 bases: TGTGCCAGTAGTGCCTCCGGGGTGAACACTGAAGCTTTCTTT. Translation gives CASSASGVNTEAFF.

The V and J genes are TRBV19 and TRBJ1-1; no clear D gene. The CDR3 extends over 14 amino acids. CDR1 and CDR2 (germline): LNHDA, SQIVND (reference sequence). V lost 3 bases to trimming and J lost 0 bases, with 8 bases between them. The DNA of the CDR3 is TGTGCCAGTAGTATCCTGATAATGAACACTGAAGCTTTCTTT. Protein: CASSILIMNTEAFF.

This clonotype was seen a handful of times. The chain recombines TRBV7-2 with TRBJ2-7; D is tentatively TRBD1 or TRBD2 (6 bases each). This CDR3 has 15 amino acids. Looked up from germline, CDR1 is SGHTA and CDR2 is FQGNSA. Trimming took off 5 bases at V and 3 bases at J, with 17 bases between the two ends. CDR3 DNA: TGTGCCAGCAGCGAGTGGGGGGCGCCCATCTACGAGCAGTACTTC. Protein sequence: CASSEWGAPIYEQYF.

Here the CDR3 DNA reads TGTGCCAGCAGTCCGGCCGTCTACACAGATACGCAGTATTTT. Residues: CASSPAVYTDTQYF. The chain joins TRBV6-2 or TRBV6-3 to TRBJ2-3; no clear D. Trimming removed 5 bases from V and 2 bases from J, with 11 bases in between. This CDR3 has 14 residues. Germline V gene sequence: CDR1 MNHEY, CDR2 SVGEGT.

The J gene is TRBJ2-4, the V gene TRBV27; the D is unclear. V was clipped by 6 bases and J by 4 bases, with 25 bases between them. Germline CDR1 is MNHEY and CDR2 is SMNVEV (reference sequence). The CDR3 has 18 amino acids. The CDR3 nucleotides are TGTGCCAGCAGCCCTACCCAGGTCCACGGCCAGGAAAAAAACATTCAGTACTTC. Its translation is CASSPTQVHGQEKNIQYF.

The table lists this clonotype with a few counts. The chain uses TRBV6-1 and TRBJ1-6; no clear D gene. CDR1 MNHNS and CDR2 SASEGT come from the germline V gene. CDR3 length equals 15 residues. Trimming pared 6 bases from V and 0 bases from J, leaving 9 bases between. The CDR3 loop is CASRDTGSYNSPLHF. CDR3 in DNA: TGTGCCAGCAGAGACACGGGCTCCTATAATTCACCCCTCCACTTT.

This clonotype was seen a few times. The chain recombines TRBV6-2 or TRBV6-3 with TRBJ2-1; 9 bases are a match to TRBD2. This CDR3 comprises 20 residues. V was pared by 6 bases and J by 5 bases, with 23 bases of the junction left unmatched. Germline V gene sequence: CDR1 MNHEY, CDR2 SVGEGT. CDR3 sequence (DNA): TGTGCCAGCAGCTCAGTGGAACTAGCGGGCAAGGTGGTAGCTAACAATGAGCAGTTCTTC. It translates to CASSSVELAGKVVANNEQFF.

The chain links TRBV7-9 to TRBJ2-7, with TRBD2 matching 7 bases. Germline CDR1 is SEHNR and CDR2 is FQNEAQ (reference sequence). The CDR3 covers 15 residues. V was pared by 3 bases and J by 3 bases, with 8 bases of the junction left unmatched. In DNA form, the CDR3 reads TGTGCCAGCAGCTTGAGCGGGACGTTCAACTACGAGCAGTACTTC. This sequence encodes CASSLSGTFNYEQYF.